Here is one TCR beta chain with its context. After isolation, RNA underwent reverse transcription to generate cDNA as the sequencing template. Data came from immunoSEQ multiplex PCR; TCRdb stores just in-frame clones and leaves some out. The repertoire holds more than 90,000 clones, with around 50% as singletons. Treatment defined: oral pan-JAK inhibitor, 5-10 mg twice daily. The source of the sample is a study of CD8+ T cells in alopecia areata. Looking at the study overall: The study gave tofacitinib for 6 to 18 months, then 6 months off drug.

The sequencing here drew on CD8+ T cells sorted from blood, taken at week 24, from a patient treated with tofacitinib. The receptor comes from a human donor with alopecia areata.

CDR3 DNA sequence: TGTGCCAGCAGCTCCGACAGGGGCCCCTACAATGAGCAGTTCTTC. This codes for CASSSDRGPYNEQFF. This chain links TRBV7-8 with TRBJ2-1; 8 positions agree with TRBD1. From germline, CDR1 is SGHVS and CDR2 FQNEAQ. V shed 4 bases, J shed 2 bases, and the junction held 4 bases outside the gene matches. The CDR3 extends over 15 amino acids.